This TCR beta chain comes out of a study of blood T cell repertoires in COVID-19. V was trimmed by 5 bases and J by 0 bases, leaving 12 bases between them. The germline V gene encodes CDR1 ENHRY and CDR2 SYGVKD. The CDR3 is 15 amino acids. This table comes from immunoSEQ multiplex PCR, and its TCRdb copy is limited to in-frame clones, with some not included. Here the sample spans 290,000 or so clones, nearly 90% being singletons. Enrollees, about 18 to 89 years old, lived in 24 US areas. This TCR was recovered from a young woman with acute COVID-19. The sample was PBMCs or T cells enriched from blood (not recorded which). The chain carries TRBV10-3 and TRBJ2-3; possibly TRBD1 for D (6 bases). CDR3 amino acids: CAISHPGQSTDTQYF. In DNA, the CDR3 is TGTGCCATCAGTCACCCGGGACAAAGCACAGATACGCAGTATTTT.